The clone carrying this T cell receptor beta chain was observed a handful of times. A single record per CDR3 protein comes from TCRdb applying MiXCR to the 5' RACE reads. Here the sample spans around 220,000 distinct CDR3 sequences, 10% to 13% being singletons. The CDR3 contains 13 residues. V was cut by 4 bases and J by 1 base, with 10 bases left in between. From germline, CDR1 is GTSNPN and CDR2 SVGIG (reference sequence). The sample belongs to a study of identical twins. The chain employs TRBV30 and TRBJ1-1, with a possible D match to TRBD1 (5 bases). The sequenced sample consisted of memory T cells sorted from blood. The receptor was isolated from a man in his fifties or sixties in good health. Here the CDR3 reads CAWNRQGNTEAFF. DNA for the CDR3: TGTGCCTGGAATCGGCAGGGGAACACTGAAGCTTTCTTT.